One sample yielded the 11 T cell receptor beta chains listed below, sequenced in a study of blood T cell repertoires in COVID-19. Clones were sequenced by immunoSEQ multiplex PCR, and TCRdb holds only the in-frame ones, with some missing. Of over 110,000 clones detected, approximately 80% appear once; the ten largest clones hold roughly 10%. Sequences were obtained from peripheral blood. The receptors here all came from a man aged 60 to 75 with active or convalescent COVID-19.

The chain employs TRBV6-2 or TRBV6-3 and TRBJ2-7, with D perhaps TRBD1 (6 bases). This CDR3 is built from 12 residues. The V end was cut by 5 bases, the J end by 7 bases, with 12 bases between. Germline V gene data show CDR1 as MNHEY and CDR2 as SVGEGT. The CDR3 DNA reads TGTGCCAGCAGTCAACAGGGTTGGGAGCAGTACGTC. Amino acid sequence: CASSQQGWEQYV.

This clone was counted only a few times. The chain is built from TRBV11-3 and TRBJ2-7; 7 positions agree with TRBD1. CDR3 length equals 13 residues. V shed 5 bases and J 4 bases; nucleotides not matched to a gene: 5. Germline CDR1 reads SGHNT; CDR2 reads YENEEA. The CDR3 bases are TGTGCCAGCAGCGACAGGGTCAGATACGAGCAGTACTTC. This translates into CASSDRVRYEQYF. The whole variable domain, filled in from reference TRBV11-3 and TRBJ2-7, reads EAGVVQSPRYKIIEKKQPVAFWCNPISGHNTLYWYLQNLGQGPELLIRYENEEAVDDSQLPKDRFSAERLKGVDSTLKIQPAELGDSAVYLCASSDRVRYEQYFGPGTRLTVT.

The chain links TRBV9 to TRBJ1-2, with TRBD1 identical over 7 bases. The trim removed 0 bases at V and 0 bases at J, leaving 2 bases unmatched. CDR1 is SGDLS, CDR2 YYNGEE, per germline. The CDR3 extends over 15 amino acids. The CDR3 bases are TGTGCCAGCAGCGTAGATGACAGGGCTAACTATGGCTACACCTTC. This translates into CASSVDDRANYGYTF. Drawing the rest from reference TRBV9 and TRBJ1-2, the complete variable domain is DSGVTQTPKHLITATGQRVTLRCSPRSGDLSVYWYQQSLDQGLQFLIQYYNGEERAKGNILERFSAQQFPDLHSELNLSSLELGDSALYFCASSVDDRANYGYTFGSGTRLTVV.

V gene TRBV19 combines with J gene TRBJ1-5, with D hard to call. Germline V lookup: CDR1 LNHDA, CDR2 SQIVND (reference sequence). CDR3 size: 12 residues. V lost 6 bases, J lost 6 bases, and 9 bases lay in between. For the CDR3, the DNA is TGTGCCAGTAGAAGTCTGAGTCAGCCCCAGCATTTT. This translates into CASRSLSQPQHF.

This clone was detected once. The CDR3 coding sequence is TGTGCCAGCAGTCAGGGGCTGATGGAAAAACTGTTTTTT. Amino acid sequence: CASSQGLMEKLFF. V is TRBV25-1 and J is TRBJ1-4; TRBD1 is a possible D gene (6 bases). The CDR3 spans 13 residues. From germline, CDR1 is MGHDK and CDR2 SYGVNS. V was cut by 5 bases and J by 8 bases, with 12 bases left in between.

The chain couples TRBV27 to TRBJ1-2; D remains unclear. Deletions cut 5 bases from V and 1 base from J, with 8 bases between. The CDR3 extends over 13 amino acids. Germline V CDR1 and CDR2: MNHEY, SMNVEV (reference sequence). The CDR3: CASSHGINYGYTF. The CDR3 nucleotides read TGTGCCAGCAGTCACGGGATTAACTATGGCTACACCTTC.

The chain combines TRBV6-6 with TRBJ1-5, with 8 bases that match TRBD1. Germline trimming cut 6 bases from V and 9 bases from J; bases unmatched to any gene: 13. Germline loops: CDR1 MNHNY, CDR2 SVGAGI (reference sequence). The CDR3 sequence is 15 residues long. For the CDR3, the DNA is TGTGCCAGCAGGACCCCGACAGGGGACGGGGGGCCCCAGCATTTT. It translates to CASRTPTGDGGPQHF.

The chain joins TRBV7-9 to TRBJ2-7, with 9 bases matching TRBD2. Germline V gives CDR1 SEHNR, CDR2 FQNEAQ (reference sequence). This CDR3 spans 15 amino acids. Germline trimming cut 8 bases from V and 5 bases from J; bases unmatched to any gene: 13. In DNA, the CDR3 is TGTGCCAGCTCACCAGGGGTGGCGGGGGGGCACGAGCAGTACTTC. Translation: CASSPGVAGGHEQYF.

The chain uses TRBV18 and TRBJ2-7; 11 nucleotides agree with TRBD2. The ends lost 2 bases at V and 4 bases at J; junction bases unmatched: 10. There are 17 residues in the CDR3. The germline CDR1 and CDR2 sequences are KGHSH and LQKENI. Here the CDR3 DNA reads TGTGCCAGCTCACCAAAAGTCCTAGCGGGAGGCGAATACGAGCAGTACGTC. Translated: CASSPKVLAGGEYEQYV.

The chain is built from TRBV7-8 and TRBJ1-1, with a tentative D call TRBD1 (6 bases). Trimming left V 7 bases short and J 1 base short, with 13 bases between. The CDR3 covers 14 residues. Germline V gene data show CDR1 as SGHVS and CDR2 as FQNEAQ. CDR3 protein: CASTLAGANTEAFF. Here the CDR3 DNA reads TGTGCCAGCACCCTCGCGGGGGCGAACACTGAAGCTTTCTTT.

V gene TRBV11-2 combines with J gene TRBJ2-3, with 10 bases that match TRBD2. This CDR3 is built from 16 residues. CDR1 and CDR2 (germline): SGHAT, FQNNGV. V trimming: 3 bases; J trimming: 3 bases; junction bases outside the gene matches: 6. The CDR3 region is CASSFTTTSGTDTQYF. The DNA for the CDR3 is TGTGCCAGCAGCTTCACTACGACTAGCGGGACAGATACGCAGTATTTT.